Shown below are 7 T cell receptor beta chains from a single sample sequenced in a study of regulatory T cells in long-lasting Graves disease (dated by TCRdb to the early 2020s). The sample's time point, from its label and the paper: newly diagnosed GD, antithyroid drugs for less than 3 months. For both TCR sequencing and RNA sequencing, RNA was extracted from PBMCs using TRIzol. The library was obtained by multiplex PCR. TCRdb names Illumina HiSeq 4000 as the instrument used. CDR3 regions were amplified by Arm-PCR with iRepertoire HTBI primers to construct TCR beta libraries. The public reads were reprocessed in TCRdb via fastp at Q25 and MiXCR, keeping in-frame beta chains. Rows with a matching CDR3 protein are joined into one entry that keeps the most common DNA and genes. The sample includes a few hundred thousand distinct CDR3 sequences, with over 15% observed a single time. Approximately 30% of the sample goes to the ten largest clones.

This sample was shared with a second study, whose subject was T cells in Graves' hyperthyroidism and ophthalmopathy.

Sequences were derived from peripheral blood mononuclear cells (PBMCs), sampled at new diagnosis, from a patient treated with antithyroid drugs. The receptors were gathered from a man in his forties or fifties with Graves disease. Donor details come from another sample of the same person, matched by shared clones.

The rearrangement uses TRBV5-4 and TRBJ2-2, with 8 bases lining up with TRBD1. The CDR3 is 16 residues long. The junction had 9 bases not matched to a gene; V was cut back by 6 bases and J by 2 bases. Per germline, CDR1 SGHNT and CDR2 YYREEE (reference sequence). As DNA, the CDR3 is TGTGCCAGCAACAACCCCGGACAGGGTAACACCGGGGAGCTGTTTTTT. It encodes CASNNPGQGNTGELFF.

This clonotype was counted many times. The chain recombines TRBV6-2 or TRBV6-3 with TRBJ2-4, with D possibly matching TRBD1 (6 bases). CDR3 length equals 13 residues. The germline V gene has CDR1 MNHEY and CDR2 SVGEGT. Trimming removed 4 bases at V and 12 bases at J, with 16 bases between. Written as DNA, the CDR3 is TGTGCCAGCAGTTCCTCCTTGAGGGGGAGTCAGTACTTC. It specifies CASSSSLRGSQYF.

The genes are TRBV13 and TRBJ2-1; D unclear. Germline lookup yields CDR1 PRHDT and CDR2 FYEKMQ (reference sequence). This CDR3 is built from 15 residues. V was shortened by 1 base and J by 9 bases, with 16 bases between the two germline ends. The chain's CDR3 is CASSLESQLRTEQFF. In nucleotides, the CDR3 is TGTGCCAGCAGCTTAGAGAGCCAATTGAGGACTGAGCAGTTCTTC.

Only a few counts were recorded for this clonotype. The chain links TRBV27 to TRBJ2-7, with D perhaps assigned TRBD1 or TRBD2 (5 bases each). The germline V gene encodes CDR1 MNHEY and CDR2 SMNVEV (reference sequence). V dropped 4 bases and J dropped 5 bases, with 30 bases sitting between them. This CDR3 contains 19 residues. CDR3 in amino acids: CASSYTNRGALGLFDEQYF. DNA for the CDR3: TGTGCCAGCAGTTATACCAATAGGGGAGCGTTAGGGCTTTTCGACGAGCAGTACTTC.

This clonotype showed up just a few times. In DNA, the CDR3 is TGTGCCAGCAGTGAATCGAGGCAAGAGACCCAGTACTTC. Translated, it gives CASSESRQETQYF. This sequence joins TRBV6-1 and TRBJ2-5; D is ambiguous. V was cut by 2 bases and J by 2 bases, with 6 bases left in between. Germline V CDR1 and CDR2: MNHNS, SASEGT. This CDR3 region has 13 residues.

This clonotype was counted at least ten times. The chain links TRBV30 to TRBJ2-7; D perhaps matches TRBD1 (6 bases). This CDR3 is built from 13 residues. V lost 1 base to trimming and J lost 3 bases, with 10 bases between them. The V gene's germline CDR1 is GTSNPN and CDR2 SVGIG (reference sequence). The CDR3 sequence is CAWSASTGYEQYF. In DNA form, the CDR3 reads TGTGCCTGGAGTGCTTCGACAGGCTACGAGCAGTACTTC. Variable domain in full (rest from reference TRBV30 and TRBJ2-7): SQTIHQWPATLVQPVGSPLSLECTVEGTSNPNLYWYRQAAGRGLQLLFYSVGIGQISSEVPQNLSASRPQDRQFILSSKKLLLSDSGFYLCAWSASTGYEQYFGPGTRLTVT.

This clonotype was recorded many times. The chain is built from TRBV2 and TRBJ1-1, with 7 nucleotides matching TRBD1. V shed 1 base and J 3 bases; nucleotides not matched to a gene: 8. Per the germline V gene, CDR1 is SNHLY and CDR2 is FYNNEI. The CDR3 extends over 16 amino acids. CDR3 DNA: TGTGCCAGCAGTGAAGTGGGGGACAGAAGACACACTGAAGCTTTCTTT. The encoded protein is CASSEVGDRRHTEAFF.